This T cell receptor beta chain was observed in a study of immune evolution from preneoplasia to lung adenocarcinoma. This clone appeared a few times. The antigen is unknown. Between the mid-2010s and the late 2010s, patients underwent resection in Japan or China. Premalignant or tumor cells were enriched by macro-dissection after pathologic assessment. Overall study findings and caveats: Later-stage lesions seemingly showed higher T cell density and diversity than normal lung.

Germline CDR1 is LGHNA and CDR2 is YNFKEQ. Trimming removed 0 bases from V and 0 bases from J, with 9 bases in between. The CDR3 spans 16 residues. The repertoire was sequenced with immunoSEQ multiplex PCR; TCRdb's copy has only in-frame clones and lacks some. The profile shows some 7,800 clones, roughly 82% of them singletons. The chain has TRBV4-2 and TRBJ2-4; D uncertain. The sample taken for sequencing was FFPE minimally invasive lung adenocarcinoma tissue. The sequence was collected from a person aged 70 to 80 with lung adenocarcinoma. The CDR3 sequence: CASSQEPSLAKNIQYF. CDR3 bases: TGTGCCAGCAGCCAAGAGCCGTCTTTAGCCAAAAACATTCAGTACTTC.